This passage covers 14 T cell receptor beta chains from one sample sequenced in a study of cytomegalovirus exposure and HLA in healthy donors. The PCR made use of 60 Vbeta and 13 Jbeta primers. TCRdb's table, derived via immunoSEQ multiplex PCR, lists solely in-frame clones and lacks some. Here the sample spans about 160,000 clones, 60% to 80% being singletons. Source material: PBMCs. The receptors were gathered from a man aged 55 to 70 in good health and CMV-seronegative.

This clone turned up a few times. The gene calls are TRBV6-5 and TRBJ2-3, with TRBD2 identical over 10 bases. The CDR3 consists of 15 residues. Germline CDR1 MNHEY, CDR2 SVGAGI. The V and J ends lost 4 bases and 6 bases, in that order; junction bases with no gene match: 7. CDR3 in DNA: TGTGCCAGCAGTTTAAGCGGGAGGGCCGGGGATACGCAGTATTTT. It specifies CASSLSGRAGDTQYF.

This clone was detected only a few times. The chain uses TRBV28 and TRBJ2-5; possible D gene TRBD1, 5 bases. Germline-derived CDR1 and CDR2 are MDHEN and SYDVKM. The CDR3 runs 14 residues. The CDR3, as DNA: TGTGGTGTGGTTGGGGCGGTGACACAAGAGACCCAGTACTTC. Amino acids: CGVVGAVTQETQYF.

This clone was recorded a few times. The chain recombines TRBV14 with TRBJ1-4; D call uncertain. Germline V gives CDR1 SGHDN, CDR2 FVKESK. This CDR3 has 14 residues. Trimming took 0 bases from V and 5 from J, leaving 7 bases between them. In DNA, the CDR3 is TGTGCCAGCAGCCAAGAATCCCTCAATGAAAAACTGTTTTTT. It yields the protein CASSQESLNEKLFF.

This sequence joins TRBV6-1 and TRBJ1-2, with D tentatively TRBD1 (6 bases). V was clipped by 5 bases and J by 8 bases, with 18 bases between them. CDR3 size: 14 residues. Germline V gene sequence: CDR1 MNHNS, CDR2 SASEGT. The CDR3 protein is CASSIYDRTGGYTF. CDR3 nucleotides: TGTGCCAGCAGTATTTACGACAGGACCGGAGGCTACACCTTC.

The V call is TRBV30, the J call TRBJ2-1; the D is unclear. Germline V gives CDR1 GTSNPN, CDR2 SVGIG (reference sequence). This CDR3 is 11 amino acids long. V gave up 1 base and J gave up 10 bases, with 8 bases separating them. CDR3 in amino acids: CAWSARAEQFF. CDR3 nucleotide sequence: TGTGCCTGGAGTGCGCGTGCGGAGCAGTTCTTC.

CDR3 coding DNA: TGTGCCAGTAGTAGTCAGAGACCGGGACAGGGGTTCCACGAGCAGTACTTC. Its protein is CASSSQRPGQGFHEQYF. The chain recombines TRBV19 with TRBJ2-7; 10 nucleotides line up with TRBD1. The CDR3 sequence is 17 residues long. The junction had 14 bases not matched to a gene; V was cut back by 4 bases and J by 5 bases. CDR1 LNHDA and CDR2 SQIVND come from the germline V gene (reference sequence).

The chain recombines TRBV5-1 with TRBJ1-1; no firm D call. The V gene's germline CDR1 is SGHRS and CDR2 YFSETQ. V shed 4 bases and J shed 1 base, with 14 bases lying between them. This CDR3 is 15 amino acids long. CDR3 residues: CASSIPSTTNTEAFF. The CDR3 nucleotides are TGCGCCAGCAGCATTCCGTCGACTACGAACACTGAAGCTTTCTTT.

This chain connects TRBV5-8 to TRBJ1-1; D call uncertain. The CDR3 extends over 12 amino acids. V lost 7 bases, J lost 2 bases, and 9 bases lay in between. Per the germline V gene, CDR1 is SGHTS and CDR2 is YDEGEE. The CDR3 nucleotides are TGTGCCAGCTCCCGGACTAACACTGAAGCTTTCTTT. Its protein product is CASSRTNTEAFF.

This clone was picked up a small number of times. The genes are TRBV5-5 and TRBJ2-7; tentative D call: TRBD2 (6 bases). V lost 0 bases to trimming and J lost 3 bases, with 13 bases between them. This CDR3 is 15 amino acids long. Germline loops: CDR1 SGHKS, CDR2 YYEKEE (reference sequence). In nucleotides, the CDR3 is TGTGCCAGCAGCTTGGGTGCGGGGAGGAGCTACGAGCAGTACTTC. This codes for CASSLGAGRSYEQYF. Full variable domain (rest looked up from reference TRBV5-5 and TRBJ2-7): DAGVTQSPTHLIKTRGQQVTLRCSPISGHKSVSWYQQVLGQGPQFIFQYYEKEERGRGNFPDRFSARQFPNYSSELNVNALLLGDSALYLCASSLGAGRSYEQYFGPGTRLTVT.

With regard to this clone: Distinct nucleotide sequences in the sample also encode this CDR3. CDR3 in amino acids: CASSLRSGTPNSNQPQHF. The CDR3 DNA reads TGTGCCAGCAGTCTTCGGTCCGGGACACCAAATAGCAATCAGCCCCAGCATTTT. The chain joins TRBV27 to TRBJ1-5, with D perhaps TRBD1 (6 bases). This CDR3 contains 18 residues. V was clipped by 5 bases and J by 0 bases, with 20 bases between them. CDR1 and CDR2 from the germline V gene are MNHEY and SMNVEV (reference sequence).

The CDR3 loop reads CASSRKRREAGNEQFF. As DNA, the CDR3 is TGCGCCAGCAGCCGAAAGAGGCGGGAGGCCGGGAATGAGCAGTTCTTC. This rearrangement joins TRBV5-1 to TRBJ2-1, with 8 bases identical to TRBD2. The ends lost 4 bases at V and 7 bases at J; junction bases unmatched: 13. Germline CDR1 is SGHRS and CDR2 is YFSETQ. The CDR3 length is 16 residues.

This rearrangement joins TRBV5-1 to TRBJ1-4; the match to TRBD1 covers 9 bases. The CDR3 contains 14 residues. Germline V CDR1 and CDR2: SGHRS, YFSETQ. V gave up 4 bases and J gave up 4 bases; unmatched junction bases: 2. CDR3 sequence reads: CASSGTGHNEKLFF. The CDR3 nucleotides are TGCGCCAGCAGCGGGACAGGGCATAATGAAAAACTGTTTTTT.

The genes are TRBV27 and TRBJ1-5; 7 nucleotides agree with TRBD1. The CDR3 length is 15 residues. Trimming at V came to 2 bases and at J to 3 bases, leaving 4 bases not matched to a gene. The germline CDR1 and CDR2 sequences are MNHEY and SMNVEV (reference sequence). The CDR3, as DNA: TGTGCCAGCAGTTTACTTGGGACAGACAATCAGCCCCAGCATTTT. Its protein product is CASSLLGTDNQPQHF.

The genes are TRBV4-1 and TRBJ1-6; a weak D match, TRBD1 (5 bases). This CDR3 has 16 amino acids. V lost 1 base and J lost 8, with 15 bases in between. Germline V gene lookup returns CDR1 MGHRA and CDR2 YSYEKL. As DNA, the CDR3 is TGCGCCAGCAGCCAAGGAGCTGGGTTCAGGGATTCACCCCTCCACTTT. Translating gives CASSQGAGFRDSPLHF.